This is a list of T cell receptor beta chains from one sample in a study of blood T cell repertoires in COVID-19. Some clones are missing from TCRdb's copy, which holds only in-frame ones; the method was immunoSEQ multiplex PCR. The table records fewer than 250,000 clones, about 82% of them present only once. Sequenced: peripheral blood. These TCRs come from a woman aged 55-70 years with active or convalescent COVID-19. Each CDR3 is given with its conserved first and last residue. A D gene is named only where the DNA matches it firmly. Size values are once, few and many counts, or a class for expanded clones, and some rows have none.

NA	TRBD2	TRBJ2-3	TRBV2	CASSVTSPLTDTQYF	TGTGCCAGCAGTGTGACTAGCCCCCTCACAGATACGCAGTATTTT
NA	TRBD1	TRBJ1-5	TRBV24-1	CATSESGGLGQPQHF	TGTGCCACCAGTGAATCAGGGGGCTTAGGGCAGCCCCAGCATTTT
NA	TRBD2	TRBJ2-1	TRBV7-2	CASSLATEREGQNEQFF	TGTGCCAGCAGCTTAGCGACGGAGCGGGAGGGCCAGAATGAGCAGTTCTTC
NA	NA	TRBJ1-2	TRBV25-1	CASSEYQGRWGYGYTF	TGTGCCAGCAGTGAATATCAGGGCCGGTGGGGCTATGGCTACACCTTC
few	NA	TRBJ1-1	TRBV3-1/TRBV3-2	CASSIRPRTENTEAFF	TGTGCCAGCAGCATCCGACCCCGGACAGAGAACACTGAAGCTTTCTTT
NA	NA	TRBJ2-3	TRBV20-1	CSAKSYTQYF	TGCAGTGCTAAGAGTTATACGCAGTATTTT
NA	TRBD2	TRBJ2-1	TRBV7-9	CASSLGASGVSYNEQFF	TGTGCCAGCAGTCTAGGGGCTAGCGGGGTCTCCTACAATGAGCAGTTCTTC
NA	TRBD2	TRBJ2-1	TRBV27	CASSSGSAHNEQFF	TGTGCCAGCAGTAGCGGGAGCGCCCACAATGAGCAGTTCTTC
NA	TRBD2	TRBJ2-3	TRBV6-1	CASSDKRGDARDTQYF	TGTGCCAGCAGTGACAAGCGGGGGGACGCACGCGATACGCAGTATTTT
NA	NA	TRBJ1-2	TRBV6-2/TRBV6-3	CASSQEGGYGYTF	TGTGCCAGCAGTCAAGAAGGCGGCTATGGCTACACCTTC
NA	TRBD2	TRBJ2-1	TRBV29-1	CSVETGLAGLGYNEQFF	TGCAGCGTAGAGACGGGACTAGCGGGACTAGGATACAATGAGCAGTTCTTC
few	NA	TRBJ1-1	TRBV27	CASRRPIGGEAFF	TGTGCCAGCAGGAGACCCATCGGCGGTGAAGCTTTCTTT
NA	TRBD1	TRBJ1-3	TRBV7-2	CASSIRQGWGNTIYF	TGTGCCAGCAGCATCCGACAGGGGTGGGGAAACACCATATATTTT
NA	NA	TRBJ2-7	TRBV7-3	CASSLFGEGPYEQYF	TGTGCCAGCAGCTTATTCGGGGAAGGGCCCTACGAGCAGTACTTC
NA	NA	TRBJ2-2	TRBV28	CASSSRQNTGELFF	TGTGCCAGCAGTTCCAGACAAAACACCGGGGAGCTGTTTTTT
NA	TRBD1	TRBJ2-2	TRBV18	CASSPGQGRPGELFF	TGTGCCAGCTCGCCGGGACAGGGGAGACCCGGGGAGCTGTTTTTT
NA	NA	TRBJ2-7	TRBV4-1	CASSQSSTHEQYF	TGCGCCAGCAGCCAGTCTAGCACCCACGAGCAGTACTTC
NA	TRBD1	TRBJ1-2	TRBV18	CASSPGGQGRSGYTF	TGTGCCAGCTCACCTGGGGGACAGGGGAGGTCTGGCTACACCTTC
NA	TRBD2	TRBJ2-2	TRBV4-1	CASSPAGTSVSTGELFF	TGCGCCAGCAGCCCCGCCGGGACTAGCGTTTCCACCGGGGAGCTGTTTTTT
NA	TRBD1	TRBJ2-2	TRBV19	CASTRQGGNTGELFF	TGTGCCAGTACCCGACAGGGGGGAAACACCGGGGAGCTGTTTTTT
NA	TRBD2	TRBJ2-7	TRBV7-9	CASSTVLAGVSYEQYF	TGTGCCAGCAGCACCGTCCTAGCGGGAGTAAGTTACGAGCAGTACTTC
NA	TRBD2	TRBJ2-7	TRBV4-1	CASSQGLAQSYEQYF	TGCGCCAGCAGCCAGGGACTAGCGCAATCCTACGAGCAGTACTTC
NA	NA	TRBJ1-4	TRBV19	CATMGRENEKLFF	TGTGCCACTATGGGGCGGGAAAATGAAAAACTGTTTTTT
NA	TRBD2	TRBJ2-1	TRBV7-9	CASSSTYPSGRSYNEQFF	TGTGCCAGCAGCTCAACATACCCTAGCGGGAGGTCCTACAATGAGCAGTTCTTC
NA	TRBD1	TRBJ1-2	TRBV19	CASSPSWLTGPNYGYTF	TGTGCCAGTAGTCCTTCATGGTTGACAGGGCCTAACTATGGCTACACCTTC
NA	TRBD2	TRBJ2-1	TRBV3-1/TRBV3-2	CASSHSGSGNEQFF	TGTGCCAGCAGCCATAGCGGGAGCGGTAATGAGCAGTTCTTC
NA	TRBD1	TRBJ1-5	TRBV15	CATGTGGRQPQHF	TGTGCCACCGGGACAGGGGGCCGTCAGCCCCAGCATTTT
NA	TRBD2	TRBJ2-1	TRBV3-1/TRBV3-2	CASSLAGGWQFF	TGTGCCAGCAGCTTAGCGGGGGGTTGGCAGTTCTTC
NA	TRBD2	TRBJ2-7	TRBV3-1/TRBV3-2	CASSPRLAGDGEQYF	TGTGCCAGCAGCCCCCGACTAGCGGGAGATGGGGAGCAGTACTTC
few	NA	TRBJ2-1	TRBV9	CASSVGGESYNEQFF	TGTGCCAGCAGCGTAGGGGGGGAGTCGTACAATGAGCAGTTCTTC
NA	NA	TRBJ1-2	TRBV28	CASSEDSPLNYGYTF	TGTGCCAGCAGTGAGGACTCCCCTCTTAACTATGGCTACACCTTC
NA	NA	TRBJ1-4	TRBV11-3	CASSLGPGVDEKLFF	TGTGCCAGCAGCTTAGGTCCGGGTGTGGATGAAAAACTGTTTTTT
NA	NA	TRBJ2-7	TRBV7-2	CASSYRAYEQYF	TGTGCCAGCAGCTACAGGGCCTACGAGCAGTACTTC
NA	TRBD1	TRBJ2-5	TRBV2	CASSGTGGETQYF	TGTGCCAGCAGTGGGACAGGGGGAGAGACCCAGTACTTC
NA	NA	TRBJ2-5	TRBV21-1	CASFPSPGETQYF	TGTGCCAGCTTCCCATCCCCGGGAGAGACCCAGTACTTC
many	NA	TRBJ1-1	TRBV5-4	CASSLRPSGGLNTEAFF	TGTGCCAGCAGCCTCCGGCCCTCCGGAGGTTTGAACACTGAAGCTTTCTTT
NA	TRBD2	TRBJ2-5	TRBV13	CASSLRGGFETQYF	TGTGCCAGCAGTTTACGGGGGGGCTTTGAGACCCAGTACTTC
NA	NA	TRBJ2-5	TRBV29-1	CSGAAGAETQYF	TGCAGCGGAGCCGCGGGTGCGGAGACCCAGTACTTC
NA	TRBD2	TRBJ2-7	TRBV3-1/TRBV3-2	CASSQVPSGWLEQYF	TGTGCCAGCAGCCAAGTCCCTAGCGGGTGGCTGGAGCAGTACTTC
NA	NA	TRBJ2-5	TRBV7-6	CASSLAMSGQETQYF	TGTGCCAGCAGCTTAGCGATGTCGGGGCAAGAGACCCAGTACTTC
NA	NA	TRBJ2-2	TRBV5-1	CASSIGAGELFF	TGCGCCAGCAGCATCGGGGCCGGGGAGCTGTTTTTT
NA	TRBD2	TRBJ2-2	TRBV6-1	CASSGISGGFSGELFF	TGTGCCAGCAGTGGGATTAGCGGGGGCTTTTCCGGGGAGCTGTTTTTT
NA	NA	TRBJ2-2	TRBV7-9	CASSLGQAGELFF	TGTGCCAGCAGCTTAGGACAGGCCGGGGAGCTGTTTTTT
NA	NA	TRBJ1-5	TRBV2	CASTLGRSDNQPQHF	TGTGCCAGCACCCTTGGTCGCTCAGACAATCAGCCCCAGCATTTT
NA	TRBD1	TRBJ2-4	TRBV30	CAWSSTGTGLQYF	TGTGCCTGGAGTAGTACCGGGACAGGGCTTCAGTACTTC
once	NA	TRBJ2-3	TRBV5-3	CARSPPVVAVAITDTQYF	TGTGCCAGAAGCCCGCCGGTTGTAGCAGTCGCAATCACAGATACGCAGTATTTT
NA	TRBD1	TRBJ2-7	TRBV5-1	CASSYKTGELEQYF	TGCGCCAGCAGCTATAAGACAGGGGAACTCGAGCAGTACTTC
NA	TRBD1	TRBJ1-2	TRBV11-2	CASVQGAEGYTF	TGTGCCAGCGTACAGGGGGCGGAAGGCTACACCTTC
NA	NA	TRBJ1-3	TRBV29-1	CSVEEGLWGNTIYF	TGCAGCGTTGAAGAGGGACTCTGGGGAAACACCATATATTTT
NA	NA	TRBJ1-1	TRBV6-1	CASSEPAGLNTEAFF	TGTGCCAGCAGTGAACCGGCAGGCTTGAACACTGAAGCTTTCTTT
NA	TRBD2	TRBJ2-3	TRBV10-3	CAIMGASGNTDTQYF	TGTGCCATCATGGGCGCTAGCGGCAACACAGATACGCAGTATTTT